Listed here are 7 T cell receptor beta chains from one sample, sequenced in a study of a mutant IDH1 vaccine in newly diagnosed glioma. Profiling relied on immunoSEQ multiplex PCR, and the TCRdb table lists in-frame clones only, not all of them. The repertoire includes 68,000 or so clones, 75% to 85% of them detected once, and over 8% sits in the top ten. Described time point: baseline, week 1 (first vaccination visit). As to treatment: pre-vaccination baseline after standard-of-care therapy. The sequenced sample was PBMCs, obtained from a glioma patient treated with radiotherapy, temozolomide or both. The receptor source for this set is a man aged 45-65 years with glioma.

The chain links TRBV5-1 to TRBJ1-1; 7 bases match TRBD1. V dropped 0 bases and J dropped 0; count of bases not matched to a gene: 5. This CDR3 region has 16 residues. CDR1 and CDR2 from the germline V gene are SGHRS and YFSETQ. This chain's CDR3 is CASSLAGTELNTEAFF. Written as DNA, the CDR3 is TGCGCCAGCAGCTTGGCCGGGACAGAGTTGAACACTGAAGCTTTCTTT. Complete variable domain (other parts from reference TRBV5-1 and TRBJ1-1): KAGVTQTPRYLIKTRGQQVTLSCSPISGHRSVSWYQQTPGQGLQFLFEYFSETQRNKGNFPGRFSGRQFSNSRSEMNVSTLELGDSALYLCASSLAGTELNTEAFFGQGTRLTVV.

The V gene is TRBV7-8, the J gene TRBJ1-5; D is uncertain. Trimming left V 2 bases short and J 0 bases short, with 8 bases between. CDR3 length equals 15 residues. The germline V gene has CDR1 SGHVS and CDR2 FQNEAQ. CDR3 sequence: CASSLTVYSNQPQHF. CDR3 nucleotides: TGTGCCAGCAGCTTAACAGTCTATAGCAATCAGCCCCAGCATTTT.

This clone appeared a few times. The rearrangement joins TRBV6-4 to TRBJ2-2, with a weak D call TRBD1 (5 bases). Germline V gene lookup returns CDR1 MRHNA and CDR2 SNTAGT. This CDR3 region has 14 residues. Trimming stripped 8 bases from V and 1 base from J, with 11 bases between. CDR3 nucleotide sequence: TGTGCCAGCCGCAGAACAGGGAACACCGGGGAGCTGTTTTTT. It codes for CASRRTGNTGELFF.

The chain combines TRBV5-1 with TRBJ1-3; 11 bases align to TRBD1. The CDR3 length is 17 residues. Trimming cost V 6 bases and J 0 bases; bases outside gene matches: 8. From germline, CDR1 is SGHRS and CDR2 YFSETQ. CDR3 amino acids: CASTTGTGGSSGNTIYF. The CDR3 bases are TGCGCCAGCACCACCGGGACAGGGGGAAGCTCTGGAAACACCATATATTTT.

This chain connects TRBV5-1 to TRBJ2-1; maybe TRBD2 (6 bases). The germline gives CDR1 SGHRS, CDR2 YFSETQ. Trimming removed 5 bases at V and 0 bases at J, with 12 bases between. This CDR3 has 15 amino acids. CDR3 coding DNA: TGCGCCAGCAGGCTGGGAGGAAGCTCCTACAATGAGCAGTTCTTC. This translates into CASRLGGSSYNEQFF.

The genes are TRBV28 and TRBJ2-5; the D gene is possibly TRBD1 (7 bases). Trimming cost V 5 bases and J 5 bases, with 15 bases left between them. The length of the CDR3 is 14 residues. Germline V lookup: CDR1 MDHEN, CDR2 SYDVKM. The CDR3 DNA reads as TGTGCCAGCAGTCCCCTGACAGGGAGGGAGACCCAGTACTTC. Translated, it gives CASSPLTGRETQYF.

CDR3: CASSPPMNTEAFF. CDR3 DNA: TGTGCCAGCAGCCCACCTATGAACACTGAAGCTTTCTTT. The chain uses TRBV7-8 and TRBJ1-1; no definite D call. The CDR3 extends over 13 amino acids. Trimming took 5 bases from V and 0 from J, leaving 7 bases between them. Germline V CDR1 and CDR2: SGHVS, FQNEAQ.